This is a list of T cell receptor beta chains from one sample in a study of T-cell memory formation after mild COVID-19. TCRdb passed the 5' RACE reads through MiXCR, listing each CDR3 protein once. This table has about 290,000 distinct CDR3 sequences, approximately 15% appearing once. The sample was PBMCs or a T cell subset sorted from them (not recorded which). The source of these receptors is a man aged 18 to 35 who had mild COVID-19 (a few samples of this study predate the infection). Cell type and time point are not known. CDR3s include the opening cysteine and the closing phenylalanine or tryptophan. D genes are given only for firm matches. Some rows have no size entry. The others give once, few or many, or a class for an expanded clone.

TRBV7-2	few	TRBJ1-6	-	CASMPPGHPNSPLHF	TGTGCCAGCATGCCCCCGGGACATCCCAATTCACCCCTCCACTTT
TRBV10-3	many	TRBJ2-2	-	CAISESTPGQGALLYTGELFF	TGTGCCATCAGTGAGTCTACCCCGGGACAAGGAGCCCTTCTGTACACCGGGGAGCTGTTTTTT
TRBV3-1	-	TRBJ2-2	-	CASSLGLGATGELFF	TGTGCCAGCAGTCTCGGACTGGGAGCCACCGGGGAGCTGTTTTTT
TRBV18	-	TRBJ2-7	-	CASSPRSGTKNEQYF	TGTGCCAGCTCACCACGATCGGGCACGAAAAACGAGCAGTACTTC
TRBV2	-	TRBJ2-5	-	CASSEIERLRGTQYF	TGTGCCAGCAGTGAAATTGAGCGGCTCCGGGGGACCCAGTACTTC
TRBV7-3	many	TRBJ2-1	TRBD1	CASSPGQGIYNEQFF	TGTGCCAGCAGCCCGGGACAGGGGATCTACAATGAGCAGTTCTTC
TRBV5-6	-	TRBJ2-1	TRBD2	CASSWASGTSGGPVYNEQFF	TGTGCCAGCAGCTGGGCTTCCGGGACTAGCGGGGGGCCGGTATACAATGAGCAGTTCTTC
TRBV27	many	TRBJ2-7	-	CASSNNYEQYF	TGTGCCAGCAGTAACAACTACGAGCAGTACTTC
TRBV7-8	-	TRBJ1-2	-	CASSSGRMAF	TGTGCCAGCAGCTCGGGGAGAATGGCCTTC
TRBV20-1	few	TRBJ2-1	-	CSAEKTGVNEQFF	TGCAGTGCCGAAAAGACAGGCGTCAATGAGCAGTTCTTC
TRBV5-5	-	TRBJ2-2	TRBD1	CASSHGQGGLFF	TGTGCCAGCAGCCACGGACAGGGAGGGCTGTTTTTT
TRBV7-2	few	TRBJ2-5	-	CASSSGHSVLKTQYF	TGTGCCAGCAGCTCGGGACACTCCGTGCTTAAGACCCAGTACTTC
TRBV14	few	TRBJ1-1	-	CASSPYPTTEAFF	TGTGCCAGCAGCCCCTACCCCACCACTGAAGCTTTCTTT
TRBV7-9	-	TRBJ2-2	-	CASSAGRGPYTGELFF	TGTGCCAGCAGCGCCGGACGGGGGCCGTACACCGGGGAGCTGTTTTTT
TRBV5-1	-	TRBJ1-1	TRBD1	CASSRRARDRGNTEAFF	TGCGCCAGCAGCCGACGTGCCCGGGACAGGGGGAACACTGAAGCTTTCTTT
TRBV5-4	few	TRBJ1-2	-	CASSLETRYTF	TGTGCCAGCAGCTTGGAGACCCGCTACACCTTC
TRBV28	many	TRBJ1-1	TRBD1	CASSPGAGQGKSPEAFF	TGTGCCAGCAGTCCAGGGGCGGGACAGGGAAAAAGTCCTGAAGCTTTCTTT
TRBV18	-	TRBJ2-4	-	CASSPAQWNIQYF	TGTGCCAGCTCACCAGCACAATGGAACATTCAGTACTTC
TRBV6-2/TRBV6-3	few	TRBJ2-1	-	CASSPHVGKNEQFF	TGTGCCAGCAGCCCGCACGTGGGGAAAAATGAGCAGTTCTTC
TRBV7-6	-	TRBJ2-6	-	CASSSGARAGANVLTF	TGTGCCAGCAGCTCGGGGGCTCGAGCTGGGGCCAACGTCCTGACTTTC
TRBV6-5	few	TRBJ2-3	-	CASSYRGGRTDTQYF	TGTGCCAGCAGTTATCGAGGGGGGCGCACAGATACGCAGTATTTT
TRBV6-2/TRBV6-3	-	TRBJ2-3	-	CASTDYRTDTQYF	TGTGCCAGCACCGACTACCGCACAGATACGCAGTATTTT
TRBV24-1	-	TRBJ2-1	TRBD1	CATSDSGTGLMNEQFF	TGTGCCACCAGTGATTCCGGGACAGGGCTTATGAATGAGCAGTTCTTC
TRBV3-1	few	TRBJ2-1	TRBD2	CASTFSSGVINEQFF	TGTGCCAGCACCTTTTCTAGCGGGGTTATCAATGAGCAGTTCTTC
TRBV7-2	-	TRBJ1-2	TRBD1	CASVAGGFSPGYTF	TGTGCCAGCGTCGCAGGGGGCTTCTCCCCTGGCTACACCTTC
TRBV2	-	TRBJ2-7	-	CASRTGTLVYEQYF	TGTGCCAGCAGAACCGGGACCTTAGTCTACGAGCAGTACTTC
TRBV18	few	TRBJ1-5	-	CASSPWTVDQPQHF	TGTGCCAGCTCACCATGGACAGTAGATCAGCCCCAGCATTTT
TRBV6-5	-	TRBJ2-1	-	CASSYSPSRRGYNEQFF	TGTGCCAGCAGTTACTCCCCGTCTCGGCGGGGATACAATGAGCAGTTCTTC
TRBV20-1	few	TRBJ2-3	-	CSARQGTDTQYF	TGCAGTGCTAGACAGGGGACAGATACGCAGTATTTT
TRBV6-1	-	TRBJ1-1	-	CASTRVRGTEAFF	TGTGCCAGCACCCGGGTGCGGGGCACTGAAGCTTTCTTT
TRBV4-3	few	TRBJ1-3	TRBD1	CASSLDISGQGGNTIYF	TGCGCCAGCAGCCTGGATATAAGCGGACAGGGTGGAAACACCATATATTTT
TRBV6-5	few	TRBJ1-5	-	CASKRQVSSNQPQHF	TGTGCCAGCAAAAGACAGGTTTCTAGCAATCAGCCCCAGCATTTT
TRBV2	few	TRBJ2-7	-	CASSEGPREQYF	TGTGCCAGCAGTGAAGGGCCGCGGGAGCAGTACTTC